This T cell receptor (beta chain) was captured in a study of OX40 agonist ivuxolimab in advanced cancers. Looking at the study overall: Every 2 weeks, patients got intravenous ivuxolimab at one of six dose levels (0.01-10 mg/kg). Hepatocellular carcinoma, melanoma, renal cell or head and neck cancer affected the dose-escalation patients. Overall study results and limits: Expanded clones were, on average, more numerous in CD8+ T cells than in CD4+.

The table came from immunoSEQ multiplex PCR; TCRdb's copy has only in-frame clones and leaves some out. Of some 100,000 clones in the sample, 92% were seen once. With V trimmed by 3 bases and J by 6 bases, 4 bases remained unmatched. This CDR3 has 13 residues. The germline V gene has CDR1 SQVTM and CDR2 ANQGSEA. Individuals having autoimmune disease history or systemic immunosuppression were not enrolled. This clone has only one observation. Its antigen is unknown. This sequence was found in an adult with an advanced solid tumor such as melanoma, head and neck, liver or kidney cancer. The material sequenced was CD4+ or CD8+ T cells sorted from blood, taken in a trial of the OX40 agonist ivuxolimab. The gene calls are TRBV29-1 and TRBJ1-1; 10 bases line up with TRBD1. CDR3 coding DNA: TGCAGCGTTGATCCCGGGACAGGGGCTGAAGCTTTCTTT. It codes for CSVDPGTGAEAFF.